Each of the 8 T cell receptor beta chains below was sequenced from the same sample in a study of cytomegalovirus exposure and HLA in healthy donors. A multiplex PCR was run with 60 Vbeta primers and 13 Jbeta primers. The data were produced by immunoSEQ multiplex PCR, yet TCRdb's version contains in-frame clones alone and is incomplete. Of some 180,000 clones listed, 70% to 80% are singletons. Specimen: PBMCs. These TCRs come from a man between 18 and 29 years old in good health and CMV-seronegative.

In this sample, this clone turned up once. V and J are TRBV11-3 and TRBJ2-7, with TRBD1 matching over 8 bases. This CDR3 is 15 amino acids long. Per germline, CDR1 SGHNT and CDR2 YENEEA. V lost 1 base to trimming and J lost 1 base; unmatched junction nucleotides: 3. CDR3: CASSLVTGASYEQYF. Here the CDR3 DNA reads TGTGCCAGCAGCTTAGTGACAGGGGCATCCTACGAGCAGTACTTC.

The V call is TRBV5-8, the J call TRBJ2-1; 8 positions agree with TRBD1. CDR1 and CDR2 from the germline V gene are SGHTS and YDEGEE. V was clipped by 4 bases and J by 5 bases; unmatched bases: 8. The CDR3 is 15 amino acids. For the CDR3, the DNA is TGTGCCAGCAGCAGCTTCGGACAGGGCCACAATGAGCAGTTCTTC. Amino acid sequence: CASSSFGQGHNEQFF.

In its sample, this clone was seen once. CDR3 sequence (DNA): TGCAGCGTTGAACAGCGGGAGGCGGGGTACGAGCAGTACTTC. Amino acid sequence: CSVEQREAGYEQYF. This sequence joins TRBV29-1 and TRBJ2-7; 9 bases are a match to TRBD2. The germline V gene encodes CDR1 SQVTM and CDR2 ANQGSEA. J was trimmed by 4 bases and V by 2 bases; bases with no gene match: 6. The CDR3 totals 14 residues.

The chain recombines TRBV5-6 with TRBJ2-7; 13 nucleotides align to TRBD2. Germline CDR1 reads SGHDT; CDR2 reads YYEEEE. This CDR3 spans 17 amino acids. Trimming took 4 bases from V and 2 from J; bases not matched to a gene: 9. The CDR3 DNA reads TGTGCCAGCAGCATAGGACTAGCGGGAGTTTTAGCCTACGAGCAGTACTTC. Translation gives CASSIGLAGVLAYEQYF.

This clone was seen only a few times. The chain combines TRBV2 with TRBJ1-4; TRBD1 is a possible D gene (6 bases). Trimming took 3 bases from V and 7 from J, leaving 12 bases between them. The CDR3 has 14 amino acids. CDR1 is SNHLY, CDR2 FYNNEI, per germline. CDR3 DNA: TGTGCCAGCAGTGATAGGGGGACGACTGAAAAACTGTTTTTT. Protein sequence: CASSDRGTTEKLFF. Together with reference TRBV2 and TRBJ1-4, the CDR3 gives the full variable domain: EPEVTQTPSHQVTQMGQEVILRCVPISNHLYFYWYRQILGQKVEFLVSFYNNEISEKSEIFDDQFSVERPDGSNFTLKIRSTKLEDSAMYFCASSDRGTTEKLFFGSGTQLSVL.

The V and J genes are TRBV5-5 and TRBJ1-2, with unresolved D. The CDR3 totals 12 residues. Trimming removed 4 bases from V and 7 bases from J, with 11 bases in between. Germline CDR1 reads SGHKS; CDR2 reads YYEKEE (reference sequence). The CDR3, as DNA: TGTGCCAGCAGCACCGGGTCTAGTGGCTACACCTTC. Protein: CASSTGSSGYTF.

Turning to this clone: Relative to the germline gene, one junction end is altered; a read error may explain this. V gene TRBV19 combines with J gene TRBJ2-1, with 9 positions matching TRBD2. Germline loops: CDR1 LNHDA, CDR2 SQIVND (reference sequence). The CDR3 extends over 15 amino acids. The CDR3 here is CASTIAGEAYNEQFF. The CDR3 DNA reads as TGTGCCAGTACTATAGCGGGAGAAGCATACAATGAGCAGTTCTTC.

The rearrangement joins TRBV25-1 to TRBJ1-3, with TRBD1 identical over 8 bases. The V gene end was trimmed by 4 bases and the J gene end by 4 bases; junction bases not matched to a gene: 3. Germline loops: CDR1 MGHDK, CDR2 SYGVNS. The CDR3 is 14 amino acids. In DNA, the CDR3 is TGTGCCAGCAGTGCGGGGACAGGCGGAAACACCATATATTTT. This encodes CASSAGTGGNTIYF.